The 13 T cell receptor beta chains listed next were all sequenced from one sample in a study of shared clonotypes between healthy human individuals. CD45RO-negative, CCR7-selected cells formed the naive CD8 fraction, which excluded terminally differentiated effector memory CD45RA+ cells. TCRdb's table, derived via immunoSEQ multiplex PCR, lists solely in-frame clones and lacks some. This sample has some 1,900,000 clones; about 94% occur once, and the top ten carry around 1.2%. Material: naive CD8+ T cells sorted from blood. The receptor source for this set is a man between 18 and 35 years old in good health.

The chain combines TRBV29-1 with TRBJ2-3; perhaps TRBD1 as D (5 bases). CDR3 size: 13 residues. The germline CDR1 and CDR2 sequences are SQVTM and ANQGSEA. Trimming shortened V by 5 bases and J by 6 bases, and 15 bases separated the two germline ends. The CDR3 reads CSVCDNPGDTQYF. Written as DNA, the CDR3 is TGCAGCGTTTGTGACAACCCAGGGGATACGCAGTATTTT.

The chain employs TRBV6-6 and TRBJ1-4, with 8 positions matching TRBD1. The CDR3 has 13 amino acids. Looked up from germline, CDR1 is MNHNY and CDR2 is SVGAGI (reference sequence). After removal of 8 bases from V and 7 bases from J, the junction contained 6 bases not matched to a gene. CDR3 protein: CASHGQGAEKLFF. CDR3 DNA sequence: TGTGCCAGCCATGGACAGGGTGCTGAAAAACTGTTTTTT.

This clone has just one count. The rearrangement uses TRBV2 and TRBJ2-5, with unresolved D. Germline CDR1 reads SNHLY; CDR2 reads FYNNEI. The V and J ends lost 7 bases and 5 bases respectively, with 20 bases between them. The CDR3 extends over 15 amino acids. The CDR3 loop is CASTPGQLLKETQYF. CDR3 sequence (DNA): TGTGCCAGCACCCCCGGGCAACTCCTCAAGGAGACCCAGTACTTC.

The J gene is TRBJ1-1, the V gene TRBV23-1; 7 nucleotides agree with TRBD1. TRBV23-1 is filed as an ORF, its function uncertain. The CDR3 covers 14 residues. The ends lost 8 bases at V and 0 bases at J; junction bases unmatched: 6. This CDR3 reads CASPLQGVNTEAFF. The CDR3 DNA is TGCGCCAGCCCACTCCAGGGGGTGAACACTGAAGCTTTCTTT.

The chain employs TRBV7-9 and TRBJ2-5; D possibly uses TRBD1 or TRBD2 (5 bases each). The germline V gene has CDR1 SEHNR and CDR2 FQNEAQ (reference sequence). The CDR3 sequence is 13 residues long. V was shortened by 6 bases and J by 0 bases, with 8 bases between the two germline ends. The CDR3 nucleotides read TGTGCCAGCAGGGGGGAGAACCAAGAGACCCAGTACTTC. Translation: CASRGENQETQYF.

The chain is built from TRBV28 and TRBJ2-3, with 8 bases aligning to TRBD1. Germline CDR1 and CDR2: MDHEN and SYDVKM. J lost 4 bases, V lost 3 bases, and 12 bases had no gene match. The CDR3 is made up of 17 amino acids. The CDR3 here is CASSLGTGYIGADTQYF. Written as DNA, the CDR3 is TGTGCCAGCAGTTTGGGGACAGGCTATATCGGAGCAGATACGCAGTATTTT.

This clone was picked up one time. This CDR3 is CAWSLSGMVYEQYF. As DNA, the CDR3 is TGTGCCTGGAGCCTAAGCGGGATGGTTTACGAGCAGTACTTC. V usage is TRBV30 and J usage is TRBJ2-7; TRBD2 matches 7 bases. Germline CDR1 and CDR2: GTSNPN and SVGIG (reference sequence). The CDR3 length is 14 residues. J was trimmed by 4 bases and V by 3 bases; bases with no gene match: 9. Complete variable domain (other parts from reference TRBV30 and TRBJ2-7): SQTIHQWPATLVQPVGSPLSLECTVEGTSNPNLYWYRQAAGRGLQLLFYSVGIGQISSEVPQNLSASRPQDRQFILSSKKLLLSDSGFYLCAWSLSGMVYEQYFGPGTRLTVT.

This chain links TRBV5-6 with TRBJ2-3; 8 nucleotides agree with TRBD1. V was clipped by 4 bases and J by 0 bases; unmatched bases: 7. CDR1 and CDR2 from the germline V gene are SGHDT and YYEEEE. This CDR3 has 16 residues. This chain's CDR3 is CASSLLGQGSTDTQYF. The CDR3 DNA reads TGTGCCAGCAGCCTCCTTGGACAGGGAAGCACAGATACGCAGTATTTT. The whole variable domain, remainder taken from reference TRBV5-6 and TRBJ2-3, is DAGVTQSPTHLIKTRGQQVTLRCSPKSGHDTVSWYQQALGQGPQFIFQYYEEEERQRGNFPDRFSGHQFPNYSSELNVNALLLGDSALYLCASSLLGQGSTDTQYFGPGTRLTVL.

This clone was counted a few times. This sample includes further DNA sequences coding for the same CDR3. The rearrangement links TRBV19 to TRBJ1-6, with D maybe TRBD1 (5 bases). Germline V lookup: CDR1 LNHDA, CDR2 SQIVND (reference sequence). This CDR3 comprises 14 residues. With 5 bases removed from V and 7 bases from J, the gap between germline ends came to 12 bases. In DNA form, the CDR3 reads TGTGCCAGTAGTTCGGGGACGGTAAATTCACCCCTCCACTTT. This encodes CASSSGTVNSPLHF.

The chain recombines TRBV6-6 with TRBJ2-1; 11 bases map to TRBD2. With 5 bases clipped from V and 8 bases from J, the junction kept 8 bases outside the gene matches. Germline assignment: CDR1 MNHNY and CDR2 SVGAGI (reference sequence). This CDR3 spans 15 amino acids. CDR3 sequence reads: CASSHTSGRDHEQFF. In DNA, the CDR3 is TGTGCCAGCAGTCATACTAGCGGGAGAGACCATGAGCAGTTCTTC.

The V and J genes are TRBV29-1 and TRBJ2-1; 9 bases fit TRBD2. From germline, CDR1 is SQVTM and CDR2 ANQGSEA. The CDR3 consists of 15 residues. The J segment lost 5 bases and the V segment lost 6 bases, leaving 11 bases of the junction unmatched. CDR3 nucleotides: TGCAGCGTCGACTGGACTAGCGTTGCCGACAATGAGCAGTTCTTC. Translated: CSVDWTSVADNEQFF.

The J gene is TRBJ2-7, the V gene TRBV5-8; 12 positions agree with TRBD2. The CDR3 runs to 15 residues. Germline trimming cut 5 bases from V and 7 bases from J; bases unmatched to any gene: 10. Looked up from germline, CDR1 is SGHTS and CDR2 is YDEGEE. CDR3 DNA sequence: TGTGCCAGCAGTCTCCTAGCGGGAGGGCCGAGTGAGCAGTACTTC. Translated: CASSLLAGGPSEQYF.

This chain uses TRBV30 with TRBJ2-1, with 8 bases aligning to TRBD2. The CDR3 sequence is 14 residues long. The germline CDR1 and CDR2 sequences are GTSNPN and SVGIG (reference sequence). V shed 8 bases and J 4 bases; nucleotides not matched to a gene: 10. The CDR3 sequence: CAANGGALYNEQFF. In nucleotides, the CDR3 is TGTGCCGCTAACGGGGGGGCGCTATACAATGAGCAGTTCTTC.